The 32 T cell receptor beta chains below come from one sample, sequenced in a study of shared T cell receptors in the human thymus. This table comes from immunoSEQ multiplex PCR, and its TCRdb copy is limited to in-frame clones, with some not included. The table records hundreds of thousands of clones, around 87% of them present only once. These same data were also listed under a study on human thymus T cells.

The sequencing sample was made of thymocytes. The receptors shown here come from a boy in the first two years of life with a congenital heart defect.

The chain joins TRBV7-9 to TRBJ2-3; 7 bases agree with TRBD1. J lost 2 bases, V lost 6 bases, and 11 bases had no gene match. The CDR3 length is 16 residues. Germline values: CDR1 SEHNR, CDR2 FQNEAQ (reference sequence). The CDR3 reads CASSQSVGQNTDTQYF. CDR3 bases: TGTGCCAGCAGTCAGAGTGTGGGACAGAACACAGATACGCAGTATTTT. Full variable domain (missing parts from reference TRBV7-9 and TRBJ2-3): DTGVSQNPRHKITKRGQNVTFRCDPISEHNRLYWYRQTLGQGPEFLTYFQNEAQLEKSRLLSDRFSAERPKGSFSTLEIQRTEQGDSAMYLCASSQSVGQNTDTQYFGPGTRLTVL.

This clone has a handful of counts. The chain recombines TRBV10-2 with TRBJ2-1; 10 nucleotides match TRBD2. This CDR3 has 16 amino acids. The germline V gene encodes CDR1 WSHSY and CDR2 SAAADI. The V and J ends lost 5 bases and 4 bases, in that order; junction bases with no gene match: 8. CDR3 nucleotide sequence: TGCGCCAGCAGTCAGGGACTAGCGTTAAAATACAATGAGCAGTTCTTC. Protein sequence: CASSQGLALKYNEQFF.

V gene TRBV28 combines with J gene TRBJ2-1, with 12 bases aligning to TRBD2. CDR1 MDHEN and CDR2 SYDVKM come from the germline V gene. V lost 3 bases, J lost 9 bases, and 6 bases stayed unmatched. CDR3 size: 15 residues. CDR3 in amino acids: CASSLRLAGGTEQFF. The DNA for the CDR3 is TGTGCCAGCAGTTTGCGGCTAGCGGGAGGGACTGAGCAGTTCTTC.

The gene calls are TRBV7-9 and TRBJ2-2; perhaps TRBD1 as D (6 bases). The CDR3 has 17 residues. The V gene lost 6 bases and the J gene lost 4 bases, with 21 bases spanning the gap. Looked up from germline, CDR1 is SEHNR and CDR2 is FQNEAQ (reference sequence). CDR3 amino acids: CASRKEGRSGATGELFF. The CDR3 region has the DNA TGTGCCAGCAGGAAAGAGGGCCGGTCAGGGGCCACCGGGGAGCTGTTTTTT.

This clone was seen more than once but under ten times. This sequence joins TRBV4-1 and TRBJ1-4; 9 nucleotides match TRBD1. Germline V gene sequence: CDR1 MGHRA, CDR2 YSYEKL. V lost 3 bases to trimming and J lost 8 bases; unmatched junction nucleotides: 13. CDR3 length: 17 residues. The CDR3, as DNA: TGCGCCAGCAGCCAGCAAGCCCGGGACAGGGCGGACGAAAAACTGTTTTTT. Its translation is CASSQQARDRADEKLFF.

The V call is TRBV5-1, the J call TRBJ2-2; 7 bases fit TRBD1. Germline loops: CDR1 SGHRS, CDR2 YFSETQ. This CDR3 is 18 amino acids long. J was trimmed by 2 bases and V by 3 bases; bases with no gene match: 13. The DNA of the CDR3 is TGCGCCAGCAGCTCGGGACAGAGGATTCAGTATAACACCGGGGAGCTGTTTTTT. Its protein is CASSSGQRIQYNTGELFF. Supplemented by reference TRBV5-1 and TRBJ2-2, the full variable domain reads KAGVTQTPRYLIKTRGQQVTLSCSPISGHRSVSWYQQTPGQGLQFLFEYFSETQRNKGNFPGRFSGRQFSNSRSEMNVSTLELGDSALYLCASSSGQRIQYNTGELFFGEGSRLTVL.

The chain links TRBV28 to TRBJ2-7; D perhaps matches TRBD1 (6 bases). V lost 6 bases and J 0 bases, leaving 12 bases between the germline ends. The CDR3 is 14 residues long. Germline values: CDR1 MDHEN, CDR2 SYDVKM. The CDR3 DNA follows: TGTGCCAGCAGGGGCGGACAGTTCTCCTACGAGCAGTACTTC. Encoded protein: CASRGGQFSYEQYF.

This clone was seen more than once but under ten times. J is TRBJ2-3 and V is TRBV7-9; 11 positions match TRBD1. This CDR3 comprises 19 residues. Trimming cost V 4 bases and J 0 bases; bases outside gene matches: 12. The V gene's germline CDR1 is SEHNR and CDR2 FQNEAQ (reference sequence). CDR3 sequence (DNA): TGTGCCAGCAGCTCGCGGCCGGGACAGGGGGTAACTAGCACAGATACGCAGTATTTT. Translated, it gives CASSSRPGQGVTSTDTQYF.

The chain couples TRBV2 to TRBJ1-2; the D gene is possibly TRBD1 (6 bases). The CDR3 contains 15 residues. Trimming shortened V by 3 bases and J by 3 bases, and 14 bases separated the two germline ends. Germline lookup yields CDR1 SNHLY and CDR2 FYNNEI. In DNA form, the CDR3 reads TGTGCCAGCAGTGATTCAGGGGCGCATCACTATGGCTACACCTTC. Translated, it gives CASSDSGAHHYGYTF.

This clone showed up just once. In DNA, the CDR3 is TGTGCCAGCAGCGCCTCACAGGGGGCGAAGTACAATGAGCAGTTCTTC. Translated, it gives CASSASQGAKYNEQFF. J is TRBJ2-1 and V is TRBV9; TRBD1 matches 9 bases. Germline V CDR1 and CDR2: SGDLS, YYNGEE. With V trimmed by 3 bases and J by 4 bases, 8 bases remained unmatched. CDR3 size: 16 residues. Full variable domain (outside the CDR3, taken from reference TRBV9 and TRBJ2-1): DSGVTQTPKHLITATGQRVTLRCSPRSGDLSVYWYQQSLDQGLQFLIQYYNGEERAKGNILERFSAQQFPDLHSELNLSSLELGDSALYFCASSASQGAKYNEQFFGPGTRLTVL.

This clone was observed once. V and J are TRBV28 and TRBJ2-3; maybe TRBD1 (6 bases). Germline-derived CDR1 and CDR2 are MDHEN and SYDVKM. This CDR3 comprises 12 residues. V lost 6 bases, J lost 5 bases, and 9 bases lay in between. The CDR3 protein is CASRHRVDTQYF. In DNA, the CDR3 is TGTGCCAGCAGACACAGGGTAGATACGCAGTATTTT.

This clone was picked up one time. The chain employs TRBV28 and TRBJ2-7; TRBD1 might be the D (6 bases). CDR1 is MDHEN, CDR2 SYDVKM, per germline. Trimming cost V 6 bases and J 2 bases, with 11 bases left between them. The CDR3 totals 13 residues. CDR3 sequence: CASSPGTTYEQYF. The CDR3 DNA reads as TGTGCCAGCAGCCCCGGGACAACCTACGAGCAGTACTTC.

V usage is TRBV28 and J usage is TRBJ2-2; 7 bases match TRBD2. Germline CDR1 reads MDHEN; CDR2 reads SYDVKM. CDR3 length: 18 amino acids. J was trimmed by 3 bases and V by 6 bases; bases with no gene match: 16. CDR3 DNA sequence: TGTGCCAGCAGCCCCGCCTTTCGGGCGGGAGTTGACACCGGGGAGCTGTTTTTT. This encodes CASSPAFRAGVDTGELFF.

This clone was observed a few times. The chain carries TRBV6-1 and TRBJ2-1, with 7 bases identical to TRBD1. Germline values: CDR1 MNHNS, CDR2 SASEGT. This CDR3 region has 13 residues. Unmatched junction bases numbered 4, after V lost 3 bases and J lost 8 bases. The CDR3 sequence: CASSEEQGYEQFF. The CDR3 nucleotides are TGTGCCAGCAGTGAGGAACAGGGGTATGAGCAGTTCTTC.

This chain connects TRBV29-1 to TRBJ2-3; D call uncertain. The germline V gene has CDR1 SQVTM and CDR2 ANQGSEA. This CDR3 is built from 14 residues. V was trimmed by 0 bases and J by 5 bases, leaving 12 bases between them. The CDR3 DNA sequence: TGCAGCGTTGAAGATCTAGGCATGGAAGATACGCAGTATTTT. Amino acids: CSVEDLGMEDTQYF.

V is TRBV11-2 and J is TRBJ1-2; perhaps TRBD1 as D (5 bases). The CDR3 sequence is 17 residues long. The V gene's germline CDR1 is SGHAT and CDR2 FQNNGV. V shed 2 bases and J shed 2 bases, with 18 bases lying between them. CDR3 protein: CASSLTAWQGANYGYTF. DNA for the CDR3: TGTGCCAGCAGCTTAACGGCTTGGCAGGGCGCGAACTATGGCTACACCTTC.

The V and J genes are TRBV10-3 and TRBJ2-6; TRBD1 matches 8 bases. The CDR3 is 17 residues long. Germline V lookup: CDR1 ENHRY, CDR2 SYGVKD. Trimming took 5 bases from V and 0 from J; bases not matched to a gene: 6. CDR3 sequence (DNA): TGTGCCATCAGTACGCCGGACAGGGCCTCTGGGGCCAACGTCCTGACTTTC. This encodes CAISTPDRASGANVLTF.

The DNA of the CDR3 is TGTGCCAGCTCTCCCGGACAGGTAGAGGCCTACGAGCAGTACTTC. This sequence encodes CASSPGQVEAYEQYF. The rearrangement joins TRBV18 to TRBJ2-7; 7 bases line up with TRBD1. CDR1 is KGHSH and CDR2 is LQKENI in the germline V gene. This CDR3 spans 15 amino acids. Trimming took 6 bases from V and 2 from J; bases not matched to a gene: 10.

This chain links TRBV19 with TRBJ1-1; 10 positions match TRBD1. V dropped 5 bases and J dropped 3; count of bases not matched to a gene: 3. The CDR3 length is 14 residues. Germline V lookup: CDR1 LNHDA, CDR2 SQIVND (reference sequence). The CDR3 loop is CASSGTGDYTEAFF. In DNA form, the CDR3 reads TGTGCCAGTAGTGGGACAGGGGATTACACTGAAGCTTTCTTT.

The sample holds one count of this clone. The chain links TRBV27 to TRBJ1-1; 12 bases agree with TRBD1. Per germline, CDR1 MNHEY and CDR2 SMNVEV (reference sequence). The length of the CDR3 is 15 residues. V lost 6 bases and J lost 5; bases outside the gene matches: 7. The CDR3 loop is CASSRDRGRWTEAFF. The CDR3, as DNA: TGTGCCAGCAGCCGGGACAGGGGGCGGTGGACTGAAGCTTTCTTT.

This clone was detected only once. The chain is built from TRBV27 and TRBJ2-7, with TRBD2 matching 8 bases. The V and J ends lost 3 bases and 4 bases, in that order; junction bases with no gene match: 8. CDR1 is MNHEY, CDR2 SMNVEV, per germline (reference sequence). This CDR3 contains 15 residues. CDR3: CASSFGAGEVYEQYF. The CDR3 nucleotides read TGTGCCAGCAGTTTCGGAGCGGGAGAGGTGTACGAGCAGTACTTC.

This chain connects TRBV18 to TRBJ1-3; D is perhaps TRBD1 (6 bases). Germline V gene data show CDR1 as KGHSH and CDR2 as LQKENI. The CDR3 sequence is 15 residues long. The V and J ends lost 3 bases and 5 bases respectively, with 14 bases between them. Here the CDR3 DNA reads TGTGCCAGCTCACCCCTAACAGGGCAACGAAACACCATATATTTT. As protein: CASSPLTGQRNTIYF.

V usage is TRBV4-1 and J usage is TRBJ1-1; 8 bases are shared with TRBD1. The CDR3 has 16 residues. Germline loops: CDR1 MGHRA, CDR2 YSYEKL. V was pared by 1 base and J by 3 bases, with 7 bases of the junction left unmatched. The CDR3, as DNA: TGCGCCAGCAGCCAAGCCGGACAGGGCAGGGACACTGAAGCTTTCTTT. It encodes CASSQAGQGRDTEAFF.

This rearrangement joins TRBV6-5 to TRBJ1-2; D may be TRBD1 (6 bases). V gave up 6 bases and J gave up 8 bases, with 16 bases separating them. CDR1 MNHEY and CDR2 SVGAGI come from the germline V gene. The CDR3 contains 13 residues. The CDR3 DNA is TGTGCCAGCAGACCGACAGGTGGCGAAGGCTACACCTTC. Translating gives CASRPTGGEGYTF.

The V gene is TRBV28, the J gene TRBJ2-1; the D is unclear. Trimming took 5 bases from V and 1 from J, leaving 6 bases between them. This CDR3 has 13 residues. CDR1 and CDR2 from the germline V gene are MDHEN and SYDVKM. CDR3 region: CASSPRSYNEQFF. The CDR3 nucleotides are TGTGCCAGCAGTCCCCGTTCCTACAATGAGCAGTTCTTC.

The chain uses TRBV5-1 and TRBJ1-1, with TRBD1 matching 10 bases. The trim removed 4 bases at V and 3 bases at J, leaving 6 bases unmatched. This CDR3 is built from 15 residues. Germline loops: CDR1 SGHRS, CDR2 YFSETQ. For the CDR3, the DNA is TGCGCCAGCAGCGACAGGGGGCGCAGGGACACTGAAGCTTTCTTT. Translated: CASSDRGRRDTEAFF.

CDR3 sequence: CASSSGQGARYEQYF. CDR3 coding DNA: TGTGCCAGCAGTTCTGGACAGGGGGCTAGGTACGAGCAGTACTTC. The rearrangement uses TRBV6-5 and TRBJ2-7; 11 bases line up with TRBD1. The ends lost 4 bases at V and 4 bases at J; junction bases unmatched: 6. This CDR3 comprises 15 residues. Germline lookup yields CDR1 MNHEY and CDR2 SVGAGI.

The J gene is TRBJ2-7, the V gene TRBV10-3, with 9 positions matching TRBD2. Unmatched junction bases numbered 8, after V lost 9 bases and J lost 2 bases. The CDR3 contains 14 residues. The germline V gene encodes CDR1 ENHRY and CDR2 SYGVKD. The CDR3 nucleotides read TGTGCCATTGCATCCTTAGCGGGAGCCTACGAGCAGTACTTC. It codes for CAIASLAGAYEQYF.

This clone was detected once. The chain has TRBV7-6 and TRBJ1-5, with D unclear. The ends were cut back, 2 bases at V and 4 bases at J, with 18 bases in the middle. CDR3 size: 17 residues. Per the germline V gene, CDR1 is SGHVS and CDR2 is FNYEAQ. CDR3 region: CASSLSRSGGDNQPQHF. The CDR3 coding sequence is TGTGCCAGCAGCTTAAGTCGGAGCGGCGGGGATAATCAGCCCCAGCATTTT.

This chain connects TRBV30 to TRBJ1-5; the match to TRBD1 covers 9 bases. This CDR3 has 15 residues. Losses at the gene ends were 2 bases for V and 5 bases for J; bases not matched to a gene: 7. Per the germline V gene, CDR1 is GTSNPN and CDR2 is SVGIG (reference sequence). The CDR3 DNA reads TGTGCCTGGAGTCCGGGACAGGGAAACCATCAGCCCCAGCATTTT. Its translation is CAWSPGQGNHQPQHF.

V and J are TRBV2 and TRBJ2-3; 13 bases are shared with TRBD2. Trimming took 4 bases from V and 4 from J; bases not matched to a gene: 2. The CDR3 consists of 15 residues. Per germline, CDR1 SNHLY and CDR2 FYNNEI. CDR3 nucleotide sequence: TGTGCCAGCAGTGGGACTAGCGGGGGACCAGATACGCAGTATTTT. Translation gives CASSGTSGGPDTQYF.

The gene calls are TRBV5-5 and TRBJ2-5; 10 bases are shared with TRBD2. V lost 2 bases and J lost 3; bases outside the gene matches: 7. CDR1 and CDR2 (germline): SGHKS, YYEKEE (reference sequence). The CDR3 spans 16 residues. Here the CDR3 reads CASSFRAGGRKETQYF. Here the CDR3 DNA reads TGTGCCAGCAGCTTCCGAGCGGGGGGGAGAAAAGAGACCCAGTACTTC.